Presented here are 20 T cell receptor beta chains from one specimen sequenced in a study of T cells after yellow fever vaccination. TCRdb independently ran MiXCR on the 5' RACE reads; one entry per CDR3 protein. The repertoire holds 300,000 to 400,000 distinct CDR3 sequences, with 6.2% as singletons. Source: PBMCs, taken 5 days after the yellow fever booster vaccination. The receptors originated from a man in his thirties or forties who received the YFV17D yellow fever vaccine.

At least ten counts were recorded for this clonotype. This chain connects TRBV5-1 to TRBJ2-7; D tentatively reads TRBD1 or TRBD2 (6 bases each). Between the trimmed V and J ends, which lost 2 bases and 7 bases, there was a span of 19 bases. Germline-derived CDR1 and CDR2 are SGHRS and YFSETQ. The CDR3 covers 15 residues. CDR3 nucleotides: TGCGCCAGCAGCTTCGGGGGCAGCTCGAACTTAGAGCAGTACTTC. This gives the protein CASSFGGSSNLEQYF.

This clonotype has more than one count but fewer than ten. CDR3 protein: CASSFALLSYNEQFF. CDR3 coding DNA: TGTGCCAGCAGCTTTGCCCTCCTCTCCTACAATGAGCAGTTCTTC. The rearrangement joins TRBV7-9 to TRBJ2-1; D is undetermined. The CDR3 is 15 residues long. The germline CDR1 and CDR2 sequences are SEHNR and FQNEAQ (reference sequence). The V end lost 3 bases, the J end lost 0 bases, and 9 bases lay between the germline ends.

This clonotype was detected many times. The chain combines TRBV12-3 or TRBV12-4 with TRBJ1-1; D gene uncertain. V dropped 4 bases and J dropped 1 base, with 7 bases sitting between them. The CDR3 contains 13 residues. The CDR3 loop reads CASSSRQNTEAFF. The CDR3 DNA reads TGTGCCAGCAGTTCGCGGCAGAACACTGAAGCTTTCTTT.

This clonotype has a handful of counts. The CDR3 DNA follows: TGTGCCAGCAGCTTACCGGGGGGGTCCTACGAGCAGTACTTC. It specifies CASSLPGGSYEQYF. This chain joins TRBV7-9 and TRBJ2-7; 8 nucleotides line up with TRBD2. The CDR3 spans 14 residues. Per germline, CDR1 SEHNR and CDR2 FQNEAQ (reference sequence). The V segment lost 2 bases and the J segment 1 base; nucleotides outside the gene matches: 1.

The V gene is TRBV11-1, the J gene TRBJ1-1; D gene uncertain. Trimming removed 1 base at V and 4 bases at J, with 13 bases between. The V gene's germline CDR1 is SGHAT and CDR2 FQDESV (reference sequence). The CDR3 runs 15 residues. The CDR3 reads CASSLEGGRGTEAFF. Written as DNA, the CDR3 is TGTGCCAGCAGCTTAGAAGGAGGCAGAGGCACTGAAGCTTTCTTT.

V and J are TRBV7-2 and TRBJ2-1; D uncertain. CDR3 length: 14 residues. CDR1 SGHTA and CDR2 FQGNSA come from the germline V gene. Trimming cost V 4 bases and J 8 bases, with 15 bases left between them. The CDR3 DNA reads as TGTGCCAGCAGCTCCCCTCTATATCTCTATGAGCAGTTCTTC. It specifies CASSSPLYLYEQFF.

This clonotype was seen a handful of times. The chain carries TRBV28 and TRBJ2-1; 9 nucleotides match TRBD1. The CDR3 is made up of 16 amino acids. J gave up 8 bases and V 6 bases, and 14 bases lay outside the gene matches. Germline loops: CDR1 MDHEN, CDR2 SYDVKM. The DNA of the CDR3 is TGTGCCAGCAGAACGACGGGGACAGGGAAATTCGATGAGCAGTTCTTC. This gives the protein CASRTTGTGKFDEQFF.

This clonotype has only a few counts. J is TRBJ1-2 and V is TRBV12-3 or TRBV12-4; TRBD1 aligns across 7 bases. CDR3 size: 15 residues. The V and J ends lost 3 bases and 8 bases, in that order; junction bases with no gene match: 12. Written as DNA, the CDR3 is TGTGCCAGCAGTTTGCATACCCGACAGGGTGACGGCTACACCTTC. As protein: CASSLHTRQGDGYTF.

This chain connects TRBV5-1 to TRBJ1-1, with D unresolved. There are 14 residues in the CDR3. The germline CDR1 and CDR2 sequences are SGHRS and YFSETQ. The V end was cut by 0 bases, the J end by 1 base, with 7 bases between. For the CDR3, the DNA is TGCGCCAGCAGCTTGGACCCTTGGAACACTGAAGCTTTCTTT. Encoded protein: CASSLDPWNTEAFF.

This clonotype appeared a few times. Written as DNA, the CDR3 is TGTGCCAGCAGCGCGGGACTAGAGTCCTACAATGAGCAGTTCTTC. It encodes CASSAGLESYNEQFF. The chain joins TRBV9 to TRBJ2-1; 8 bases are a match to TRBD2. The CDR3 runs 15 residues. Germline V gene sequence: CDR1 SGDLS, CDR2 YYNGEE. J lost 1 base, V lost 3 bases, and 3 bases had no gene match.

In its sample, this clonotype was seen a few times. The V gene is TRBV7-2, the J gene TRBJ2-4; D tentatively fits TRBD1 or TRBD2 (5 bases each). This CDR3 region has 14 residues. Germline loops: CDR1 SGHTA, CDR2 FQGNSA. Trimming pared 1 base from V and 8 bases from J, leaving 12 bases between. The CDR3 region is CASSLEASRDIQYF. DNA for the CDR3: TGTGCCAGCAGCTTAGAGGCTAGCAGGGACATTCAGTACTTC.

The chain uses TRBV4-3 and TRBJ2-5; no firm D call. CDR3 length equals 13 residues. Per the germline V gene, CDR1 is LGHNA and CDR2 is YSLEER. V dropped 3 bases and J dropped 4 bases, with 9 bases sitting between them. The CDR3 sequence: CASSQVLGETQYF. The CDR3 DNA is TGCGCCAGCAGCCAGGTTTTGGGAGAGACCCAGTACTTC.

The chain carries TRBV20-1 and TRBJ2-2; D is perhaps TRBD1 (5 bases). This CDR3 has 12 amino acids. CDR1 is DFQATT, CDR2 SNEGSKA, per germline (reference sequence). The V gene lost 7 bases and the J gene lost 4 bases, with 10 bases spanning the gap. The CDR3 sequence: CSGSGFTGELFF. The CDR3 nucleotides are TGCAGTGGGTCAGGGTTCACCGGGGAGCTGTTTTTT.

This clonotype was recorded many times. This rearrangement joins TRBV5-5 to TRBJ2-1, with TRBD2 identical over 9 bases. Germline V gives CDR1 SGHKS, CDR2 YYEKEE (reference sequence). This CDR3 is 18 amino acids long. The trim removed 4 bases at V and 4 bases at J, leaving 15 bases unmatched. The CDR3 DNA reads TGTGCCAGCAGCAAGGTCATATTAGCGGGAGTGAGTTACAATGAGCAGTTCTTC. This gives the protein CASSKVILAGVSYNEQFF.

This clonotype turned up a few times. The rearrangement uses TRBV29-1 and TRBJ2-1; D might be TRBD1 or TRBD2, each matching 5 bases. The CDR3 has 12 amino acids. Trimming shortened V by 0 bases and J by 15 bases, and 15 bases separated the two germline ends. The germline V gene encodes CDR1 SQVTM and CDR2 ANQGSEA. Here the CDR3 DNA reads TGCAGCGTTGAAGATAATGCGAGGGGCCGGTTCTTC. This gives the protein CSVEDNARGRFF.

Ten or more counts support this clonotype. The V gene is TRBV28, the J gene TRBJ1-2; D possibly corresponds to TRBD1 (6 bases). V was cut by 8 bases and J by 0 bases, with 19 bases left in between. There are 16 residues in the CDR3. Germline V gene lookup returns CDR1 MDHEN and CDR2 SYDVKM. The CDR3 sequence is CASGLKGQQANYGYTF. For the CDR3, the DNA is TGTGCCAGCGGGCTAAAGGGACAACAAGCTAACTATGGCTACACCTTC.

The rearrangement uses TRBV29-1 and TRBJ2-7; D gene uncertain. The V and J ends lost 0 bases and 1 base respectively, with 13 bases between them. Looked up from germline, CDR1 is SQVTM and CDR2 is ANQGSEA. This CDR3 spans 15 amino acids. The CDR3 sequence: CSVEEEAGTSYEQYF. CDR3 sequence (DNA): TGCAGCGTTGAAGAAGAGGCAGGAACGTCCTACGAGCAGTACTTC.

V usage is TRBV9 and J usage is TRBJ1-1; TRBD1 agrees at 12 bases. The CDR3 runs to 16 residues. Trimming took 2 bases from V and 5 from J; bases not matched to a gene: 7. Germline CDR1 and CDR2: SGDLS and YYNGEE. CDR3 protein: CASSVGQGAHGTEAFF. CDR3 bases: TGTGCCAGCAGCGTGGGACAGGGGGCGCATGGTACTGAAGCTTTCTTT. Looking up the rest from reference TRBV9 and TRBJ1-1 gives the full variable domain: DSGVTQTPKHLITATGQRVTLRCSPRSGDLSVYWYQQSLDQGLQFLIQYYNGEERAKGNILERFSAQQFPDLHSELNLSSLELGDSALYFCASSVGQGAHGTEAFFGQGTRLTVV.

The J gene is TRBJ1-1, the V gene TRBV30; no clear D gene. The V gene's germline CDR1 is GTSNPN and CDR2 SVGIG (reference sequence). The V and J ends lost 0 bases and 1 base respectively, with 15 bases between them. This CDR3 has 16 amino acids. Here the CDR3 DNA reads TGTGCCTGGAGTGTAGGAGATTCAGGTTGGAACACTGAAGCTTTCTTT. Translating gives CAWSVGDSGWNTEAFF. Using reference TRBV30 and TRBJ1-1 for the parts outside the CDR3, the full variable domain is SQTIHQWPATLVQPVGSPLSLECTVEGTSNPNLYWYRQAAGRGLQLLFYSVGIGQISSEVPQNLSASRPQDRQFILSSKKLLLSDSGFYLCAWSVGDSGWNTEAFFGQGTRLTVV.

This clonotype came up a few times. The genes are TRBV7-7 and TRBJ2-3; D is perhaps TRBD2 (5 bases). Between the trimmed V and J ends, which lost 8 bases and 2 bases, there was a span of 14 bases. Germline CDR1 is SSHAT and CDR2 is FNYEAQ (reference sequence). The CDR3 is 14 residues long. This chain's CDR3 is CASRPHGDTDTQYF. The DNA for the CDR3 is TGTGCCAGCCGACCGCACGGGGACACAGATACGCAGTATTTT.